Listed below are T cell receptor beta chains from one sample, sequenced in a study of T cell repertoires in cytomegalovirus infection. No antigen has been assigned to these receptors. TCRdb ran MiXCR on the reads and lists one entry per CDR3 protein. The top ten clones hold about 17% of a sample with about 500,000 distinct CDR3 sequences, 33% of them seen once. Sequencing used cultured PBMCs, obtained from culture after CMV antigen stimulation. The source of these receptors is a human donor in good health (CMV status not recorded). Some clones in this sample may be carry-over from other donors' samples. CDR3s include the opening cysteine and the closing phenylalanine or tryptophan. The D gene is left open where the match is weak. Some rows have no size entry. The others give once, few or many, or a class for an expanded clone.

v_gene	j_gene	abundance	d_gene	CDR3aa	CDR3nt
TRBV12-3/TRBV12-4	TRBJ1-1	-	-	CASSPGGTLNTEAFF	TGTGCCAGCAGTCCAGGTGGCACCCTGAACACTGAAGCTTTCTTT
TRBV20-1	TRBJ2-3	-	-	CSARVESTDTQYF	TGCAGTGCTAGAGTGGAAAGCACAGATACGCAGTATTTT
TRBV24-1	TRBJ1-5	few	TRBD1	CATSPGTGNNQPQHF	TGTGCCACCAGTCCCGGGACAGGGAACAATCAGCCCCAGCATTTT
TRBV19	TRBJ1-2	few	-	CASSINPAEGYTF	TGTGCCAGTAGTATAAACCCGGCGGAAGGCTACACCTTC
TRBV5-1	TRBJ2-1	few	TRBD2	CASSVASGRGNEQFF	TGCGCCAGCAGCGTGGCTAGCGGGAGAGGGAATGAGCAGTTCTTC
TRBV20-1	TRBJ2-1	-	-	CSLPRGNEQFF	TGCTCCCTGCCGCGGGGCAATGAGCAGTTCTTC
TRBV7-9	TRBJ2-3	many	TRBD2	CASSLGAGLDTDTQYF	TGTGCCAGCAGCTTAGGAGCGGGGTTAGACACAGATACGCAGTATTTT
TRBV19	TRBJ2-7	-	TRBD1	CASSSQGAHEQYF	TGTGCCAGTAGTTCCCAGGGGGCCCACGAGCAGTACTTC
TRBV7-6	TRBJ1-2	few	-	CASGTGAAGYGYTF	TGTGCCAGCGGAACGGGGGCCGCAGGCTATGGCTACACCTTC
TRBV28	TRBJ2-1	once	TRBD2	CASSLFSASGRSGEQFF	TGTGCCAGCAGTTTATTTTCGGCTAGCGGGAGGTCTGGGGAGCAGTTCTTC
TRBV7-2	TRBJ2-7	few	-	CASSQPRKGPPWSSGSYEQYF	TGTGCCAGCAGCCAACCCCGAAAGGGTCCCCCTTGGTCGTCCGGTTCCTACGAGCAGTACTTC
TRBV7-2	TRBJ2-7	many	TRBD1	CASGTGVGDEQYF	TGTGCCAGCGGGACAGGGGTCGGAGACGAGCAGTACTTC
TRBV7-2	TRBJ2-2	-	-	CASSFRSPQGRRTGELFF	TGTGCCAGCAGTTTTCGTTCCCCTCAGGGGCGAAGAACCGGGGAGCTGTTTTTT
TRBV5-6	TRBJ2-7	many	-	CASSFTGRYNYEQYF	TGTGCCAGCAGCTTCACCGGGAGATATAACTACGAGCAGTACTTC
TRBV7-2	TRBJ1-1	-	-	CASSSRTAMNTEAFF	TGTGCCAGCAGCTCCCGGACGGCTATGAACACTGAAGCTTTCTTT
TRBV24-1	TRBJ2-5	once	TRBD2	CATSVGGSDETQYF	TGTGCCACCAGTGTTGGCGGGAGTGACGAGACCCAGTACTTC
TRBV5-1	TRBJ2-7	-	-	CASSLATGVVYEQYF	TGCGCCAGCAGCTTGGCCACGGGAGTAGTGTACGAGCAGTACTTC
TRBV11-1	TRBJ2-7	few	TRBD1	CASSPRQGQYEQYF	TGTGCCAGCAGCCCCCGACAGGGGCAGTACGAGCAGTACTTC
TRBV4-3	TRBJ2-3	-	TRBD2	CASSHETSGIADTQYF	TGCGCCAGCAGCCACGAAACTAGCGGGATCGCAGATACGCAGTATTTT
TRBV7-2	TRBJ2-5	few	TRBD2	CASSLAASGEETQYF	TGTGCCAGCAGCTTAGCGGCTAGCGGGGAAGAGACCCAGTACTTC
TRBV29-1	TRBJ2-1	-	-	CSGQRDAASYNEQFF	TGCAGCGGCCAGAGAGACGCCGCCTCCTACAATGAGCAGTTCTTC
TRBV7-2	TRBJ2-1	many	TRBD2	CASSLAGTSGPTPLCNEQFF	TGTGCCAGCAGCTTAGCTGGGACTAGCGGGCCCACGCCGCTTTGCAATGAGCAGTTCTTC
TRBV12-3/TRBV12-4	TRBJ2-1	few	-	CASSYEYEQFF	TGTGCCAGCAGTTATGAGTATGAGCAGTTCTTC
TRBV19	TRBJ2-2	few	-	CASRTTNTGELFF	TGTGCCAGTAGGACAACGAACACCGGGGAGCTGTTTTTT
TRBV28	TRBJ1-2	-	-	CASSFPGPYGYTF	TGTGCCAGCAGTTTTCCCGGGCCCTATGGCTACACCTTC
TRBV4-1	TRBJ2-1	-	TRBD2	CASSQDGTRGREQFF	TGCGCCAGCAGCCAAGATGGGACTAGGGGTCGCGAGCAGTTCTTC
TRBV5-6	TRBJ2-5	-	-	CASSPRTRQETQYF	TGTGCCAGCAGCCCCCGGACGCGCCAAGAGACCCAGTACTTC
TRBV7-2	TRBJ2-5	few	TRBD1	CASSSGQGEFWETQYF	TGTGCCAGCAGCTCGGGACAGGGGGAGTTCTGGGAGACCCAGTACTTC
TRBV6-5	TRBJ1-2	-	-	CASSYQGHGYTF	TGTGCCAGCAGTTACCAGGGGCACGGCTACACCTTC
TRBV19	TRBJ2-7	-	TRBD2	CASSIISGNSYEQYF	TGTGCCAGTAGTATCATCAGCGGGAACTCCTACGAGCAGTACTTC
TRBV6-8	TRBJ1-5	-	TRBD1	CASSYGSGGQHF	TGTGCCAGCAGTTACGGATCAGGGGGACAGCATTTT
TRBV5-1	TRBJ2-5	-	-	CASSVGFTADYQETQYF	TGCGCCAGCAGCGTCGGGTTTACGGCGGACTACCAAGAGACCCAGTACTTC
TRBV11-2	TRBJ1-3	-	-	CASSLAGAAGNTIYF	TGTGCCAGCAGCTTAGCGGGGGCAGCTGGAAACACCATATATTTT
TRBV7-2	TRBJ1-5	few	-	CASSLARGTSQPQHF	TGTGCCAGCAGCTTAGCCAGGGGTACGAGTCAGCCCCAGCATTTT
TRBV12-3/TRBV12-4	TRBJ1-5	few	-	CASSQRENQPQHF	TGTGCCAGCAGTCAGCGGGAGAATCAGCCCCAGCATTTT
TRBV7-9	TRBJ2-5	few	-	CASSPKEAYDRETQYF	TGTGCCAGCAGCCCCAAGGAAGCGTATGATCGGGAGACCCAGTACTTC
TRBV7-2	TRBJ2-1	-	-	CASSLSFSSYNEQFF	TGTGCCAGCAGCTTATCGTTTAGCTCCTACAATGAGCAGTTCTTC
TRBV7-8	TRBJ2-3	many	-	CASSRWGRTDTQYF	TGTGCCAGCAGCCGATGGGGACGCACAGATACGCAGTATTTT
TRBV19	TRBJ1-1	-	-	CASMKTTLEAFF	TGTGCCAGTATGAAGACAACCCTAGAAGCTTTCTTT
TRBV27	TRBJ2-7	-	-	CASSPKEGSPLNYEQYF	TGTGCCAGCAGCCCGAAAGAGGGGTCTCCCCTCAACTACGAGCAGTACTTC
TRBV7-2	TRBJ1-1	-	-	CASSNRQGLTEAFF	TGTGCCAGCAGCAACCGCCAGGGGCTCACTGAAGCTTTCTTT
TRBV28	TRBJ1-5	many	-	CASRWGASNQPQHF	TGTGCCAGCAGGTGGGGGGCTAGCAATCAGCCCCAGCATTTT
TRBV19	TRBJ1-3	-	-	CASRPDVRNTIYF	TGTGCCAGTAGGCCCGATGTGAGAAACACCATATATTTT
TRBV7-2	TRBJ1-1	few	-	CASSLYENTEAFF	TGTGCCAGCAGCTTATATGAGAACACTGAAGCTTTCTTT
TRBV15	TRBJ1-2	-	-	CATSRSRLAYGYTF	TGTGCCACCAGCAGAAGTCGATTGGCTTATGGCTACACCTTC
TRBV6-6	TRBJ1-5	few	-	CASSYSWGSDNQPQHF	TGTGCCAGCAGTTACTCATGGGGGTCGGATAATCAGCCCCAGCATTTT
TRBV6-5	TRBJ1-1	-	TRBD1	CASSRDRGKTEAFF	TGTGCCAGCAGTCGGGACAGGGGGAAGACTGAAGCTTTCTTT
TRBV24-1	TRBJ2-2	-	TRBD1	CATSVTDRNLFGVDGELFF	TGTGCCACCAGTGTCACGGACAGGAATTTGTTTGGGGTTGACGGGGAGCTGTTTTTT
TRBV10-3	TRBJ2-5	-	-	CAISNRELLSQETQYF	TGTGCCATCAGTAACAGGGAGTTATTATCCCAAGAGACCCAGTACTTC
TRBV7-2	TRBJ2-1	few	TRBD2	CASSLGRLAGPSPYNEQFF	TGTGCCAGCAGCTTAGGGCGGCTAGCGGGGCCCTCCCCCTACAATGAGCAGTTCTTC
TRBV4-1	TRBJ2-7	-	TRBD2	CASSQSSGGPYEQYF	TGCGCCAGCAGCCAATCTAGCGGGGGACCCTACGAGCAGTACTTC
TRBV2	TRBJ2-6	-	-	CASSEGGSGANVLTF	TGTGCCAGCAGTGAGGGGGGCTCTGGGGCCAACGTCCTGACTTTC
TRBV4-1	TRBJ1-1	-	-	CASSQERSHSRNTEAFF	TGCGCCAGCAGCCAAGAGAGGTCGCACAGCCGGAACACTGAAGCTTTCTTT
TRBV12-3/TRBV12-4	TRBJ2-1	-	-	CAIPALDPGEQFF	TGTGCCATCCCCGCCCTAGACCCCGGTGAGCAGTTCTTC
TRBV7-8	TRBJ2-3	-	-	CASSPIGGPGTDTQYF	TGTGCCAGCAGCCCGATTGGGGGACCCGGCACAGATACGCAGTATTTT
TRBV7-2	TRBJ2-1	few	TRBD2	CASSRVTSGSFYNEQFF	TGTGCCAGCAGCAGAGTCACTAGCGGGAGTTTCTACAATGAGCAGTTCTTC
TRBV4-1	TRBJ1-6	-	-	CASSQGVAPLHF	TGCGCCAGCAGCCAAGGGGTTGCACCCCTCCACTTT
TRBV6-5	TRBJ2-1	few	TRBD2	CASTRLAGVYNEQFF	TGTGCCAGCACCAGACTAGCGGGAGTGTACAATGAGCAGTTCTTC
TRBV12-5	TRBJ2-3	-	TRBD2	CASGLATSGFTDTQYF	TGTGCTAGTGGTTTGGCGACTAGCGGGTTCACAGATACGCAGTATTTT
TRBV5-1	TRBJ2-1	-	-	CASSLRTGDNEQFF	TGCGCCAGCAGCTTGCGTACGGGGGACAATGAGCAGTTCTTC